One sample yielded the 24 T cell receptor beta chains listed below, sequenced in a study of cytotoxic CD8 clonotypes in ibrutinib-treated CLL. Libraries were prepared by immunoSEQ multiplex PCR; TCRdb keeps only in-frame clonotypes and omits some of them. The repertoire includes 250,000 to 350,000 clones, 65% to 85% of them detected once, and about 5.8% sits in the top ten. The sample was PBMCs, taken at disease progression, from a patient treated with ibrutinib. Source of these receptors: a human donor with chronic lymphocytic leukemia.

The rearrangement uses TRBV5-4 and TRBJ1-6; 9 nucleotides agree with TRBD1. The CDR3 runs 17 residues. Germline V gene lookup returns CDR1 SGHNT and CDR2 YYREEE (reference sequence). V shed 5 bases, J shed 10 bases, and the junction held 16 bases outside the gene matches. The CDR3 DNA follows: TGTGCCAGCAGTCCGTACCTGGGGACAGGGAAAGGATCACCCCTCCACTTT. Amino acid sequence: CASSPYLGTGKGSPLHF.

The V gene is TRBV6-7, the J gene TRBJ1-5; D gene uncertain. TRBV6-7 counts as an open reading frame of uncertain function. The CDR3 is 16 amino acids. The V and J ends lost 0 bases and 1 base respectively, with 10 bases between them. The CDR3 DNA reads TGTGCCAGCAGTTACTCTATCGGGGAAAGCAATCAGCCCCAGCATTTT. Translating it yields CASSYSIGESNQPQHF.

This clone was observed a few times. This chain links TRBV15 with TRBJ1-6; D might be TRBD1 (5 bases). The CDR3 runs to 15 residues. Trimming cost V 2 bases and J 10 bases, with 15 bases left between them. Germline V gives CDR1 LNHNV, CDR2 YYDKDF (reference sequence). CDR3 residues: CATSRQPGPNSPLHF. The CDR3, as DNA: TGTGCCACCAGCAGACAACCGGGACCGAACTCACCCCTCCACTTT.

The rearrangement links TRBV19 to TRBJ2-3, with TRBD2 as a possible D gene (7 bases). CDR1 is LNHDA, CDR2 SQIVND, per germline (reference sequence). The V end was cut by 9 bases, the J end by 6 bases, with 28 bases between. The CDR3 is 17 amino acids. As DNA, the CDR3 is TGTGCCAGCCAGGGGAGTTCGACTAGCCCGGCGGGTGATACGCAGTATTTT. As protein: CASQGSSTSPAGDTQYF.

The genes are TRBV5-4 and TRBJ2-4; 8 bases align to TRBD1. The CDR3 has 15 amino acids. Germline V lookup: CDR1 SGHNT, CDR2 YYREEE (reference sequence). Trimming at V came to 0 bases and at J to 8 bases, leaving 7 bases not matched to a gene. CDR3 DNA: TGTGCCAGCAGCTTGGCCGGCCAGGGGGCGGACATTCAGTACTTC. This gives the protein CASSLAGQGADIQYF.

The chain recombines TRBV5-1 with TRBJ1-4, with D unclear. The germline V gene has CDR1 SGHRS and CDR2 YFSETQ. The V and J ends lost 0 bases and 7 bases respectively, with 13 bases between them. The CDR3 runs 15 residues. The CDR3 sequence: CASSLVRGVGEKLFF. The CDR3, as DNA: TGCGCCAGCAGCTTGGTCCGGGGAGTCGGTGAAAAACTGTTTTTT.

CDR3 DNA sequence: TGCGCCACCCGGGGTACCGGGAACTATGGCTACACCTTC. Translated: CATRGTGNYGYTF. The chain recombines TRBV5-1 with TRBJ1-2, with D hard to call. Germline loops: CDR1 SGHRS, CDR2 YFSETQ. V was shortened by 9 bases and J by 2 bases, with 14 bases between the two germline ends. CDR3 length equals 13 residues.

The chain combines TRBV5-1 with TRBJ2-7; 9 nucleotides match TRBD2. There are 16 residues in the CDR3. The junction had 8 bases not matched to a gene; V was cut back by 4 bases and J by 0 bases. Germline V gene sequence: CDR1 SGHRS, CDR2 YFSETQ. In DNA, the CDR3 is TGCGCCAGCAGCCGTTCCGGCGGGGGGGCCTCCTACGAGCAGTACTTC. It specifies CASSRSGGGASYEQYF.

CDR3 region: CASSQDLWTGYTQYF. CDR3 nucleotide sequence: TGCGCCAGCAGCCAAGATCTGTGGACAGGATATACGCAGTATTTT. The chain uses TRBV4-1 and TRBJ2-3; 7 nucleotides align to TRBD1. This CDR3 is built from 15 residues. Germline V gene sequence: CDR1 MGHRA, CDR2 YSYEKL. V shed 0 bases, J shed 7 bases, and the junction held 7 bases outside the gene matches.

V gene TRBV7-2 combines with J gene TRBJ2-2, with 7 positions matching TRBD2. The CDR3 is 16 amino acids. V shed 5 bases, J shed 0 bases, and the junction held 6 bases outside the gene matches. Germline V CDR1 and CDR2: SGHTA, FQGNSA. CDR3 protein: CASSQWTRANTGELFF. The CDR3 region has the DNA TGTGCCAGCAGCCAATGGACTAGAGCGAACACCGGGGAGCTGTTTTTT.

The chain carries TRBV27 and TRBJ2-7, with D hard to call. CDR1 is MNHEY and CDR2 is SMNVEV in the germline V gene (reference sequence). The CDR3 totals 13 residues. V was shortened by 2 bases and J by 1 base, with 6 bases between the two germline ends. This CDR3 reads CASSLMWSYEQYF. CDR3 DNA sequence: TGTGCCAGCAGTTTAATGTGGTCCTACGAGCAGTACTTC.

The V gene is TRBV5-1, the J gene TRBJ2-7, with 12 positions matching TRBD2. The trim removed 4 bases at V and 3 bases at J, leaving 5 bases unmatched. The CDR3 consists of 15 residues. Germline loops: CDR1 SGHRS, CDR2 YFSETQ. CDR3 DNA sequence: TGCGCCAGCAGCCTCGGACTAGCGGGGCTCTACGAGCAGTACTTC. Translated: CASSLGLAGLYEQYF.

The rearrangement uses TRBV9 and TRBJ2-7; TRBD2 matches at 8 bases. The CDR3 consists of 15 residues. With V trimmed by 6 bases and J by 6 bases, 14 bases remained unmatched. CDR1 SGDLS and CDR2 YYNGEE come from the germline V gene. The CDR3 DNA reads as TGTGCCAGCAATGAGTGTGGTAGCGGGGAGTGCGAGCAGTACTTC. It translates to CASNECGSGECEQYF.

The chain uses TRBV5-1 and TRBJ1-1; D might be TRBD1 (6 bases). The CDR3 runs to 15 residues. Germline-derived CDR1 and CDR2 are SGHRS and YFSETQ. Trimming shortened V by 3 bases and J by 0 bases, and 12 bases separated the two germline ends. CDR3 sequence (DNA): TGCGCCAGCAGCTCTGGGGGCAAGATGAACACTGAAGCTTTCTTT. Translated, it gives CASSSGGKMNTEAFF.

This clone was seen just once. V usage is TRBV9 and J usage is TRBJ2-2; D remains ambiguous. In germline, CDR1 is SGDLS, CDR2 YYNGEE. This CDR3 is 13 amino acids long. Trimming pared 3 bases from V and 5 bases from J, leaving 8 bases between. This CDR3 is CASSEGRTGELFF. As DNA, the CDR3 is TGTGCCAGCAGCGAGGGCCGGACCGGGGAGCTGTTTTTT.

The V and J genes are TRBV5-1 and TRBJ2-7; D possibly corresponds to TRBD2 (6 bases). Trimming shortened V by 0 bases and J by 5 bases, and 12 bases separated the two germline ends. Germline V lookup: CDR1 SGHRS, CDR2 YFSETQ. The CDR3 runs 14 residues. The CDR3 reads CASSLGRGNDEQYF. The CDR3 DNA reads as TGCGCCAGCAGCTTGGGGAGGGGCAACGACGAGCAGTACTTC. Complete variable domain (other parts from reference TRBV5-1 and TRBJ2-7): KAGVTQTPRYLIKTRGQQVTLSCSPISGHRSVSWYQQTPGQGLQFLFEYFSETQRNKGNFPGRFSGRQFSNSRSEMNVSTLELGDSALYLCASSLGRGNDEQYFGPGTRLTVT.

This rearrangement joins TRBV7-9 to TRBJ1-6; tentative D call: TRBD1 (5 bases). V was trimmed by 1 base and J by 8 bases, leaving 9 bases between them. CDR1 SEHNR and CDR2 FQNEAQ come from the germline V gene (reference sequence). The CDR3 contains 14 residues. The CDR3: CASSLGRVDSPLHF. In nucleotides, the CDR3 is TGTGCCAGCAGCTTAGGCAGGGTCGATTCACCCCTCCACTTT.

CDR3 sequence: CASSRQDNYGYTF. In DNA, the CDR3 is TGTGCCAGCTCCAGACAGGACAACTATGGCTACACCTTC. The chain joins TRBV19 to TRBJ1-2, with TRBD1 as a possible D gene (6 bases). Germline-derived CDR1 and CDR2 are LNHDA and SQIVND (reference sequence). The V end was cut by 9 bases, the J end by 2 bases, with 13 bases between. CDR3 size: 13 residues.

The V and J genes are TRBV7-8 and TRBJ2-7, with D uncertain. Per the germline V gene, CDR1 is SGHVS and CDR2 is FQNEAQ. Trimming stripped 5 bases from V and 3 bases from J, with 11 bases between. The CDR3 is made up of 13 amino acids. In nucleotides, the CDR3 is TGTGCCAGCAGCCCTCCCGCCTTCTACGAGCAGTACTTC. Translated, it gives CASSPPAFYEQYF.

The chain uses TRBV4-1 and TRBJ2-7; 9 nucleotides agree with TRBD1. Per germline, CDR1 MGHRA and CDR2 YSYEKL. With V trimmed by 0 bases and J by 0 bases, 3 bases remained unmatched. The CDR3 is made up of 16 amino acids. CDR3 in DNA: TGCGCCAGCAGCCAAGAGGGACAGGGAAGCTCCTACGAGCAGTACTTC. Translating it yields CASSQEGQGSSYEQYF.

The chain employs TRBV6-6 and TRBJ1-1; no clear D. Germline V gives CDR1 MNHNY, CDR2 SVGAGI (reference sequence). The CDR3 length is 15 residues. Trimming pared 3 bases from V and 4 bases from J, leaving 15 bases between. The CDR3 spells CASSYKETLGTEAFF. The CDR3 DNA sequence: TGTGCCAGCAGTTATAAGGAAACCCTCGGCACTGAAGCTTTCTTT.

This chain uses TRBV4-1 with TRBJ1-6; possibly TRBD1 for D (6 bases). The CDR3 covers 15 residues. V was pared by 1 base and J by 8 bases, with 12 bases between. CDR1 is MGHRA, CDR2 YSYEKL, per germline. In nucleotides, the CDR3 is TGCGCCAGCAGCCAAGTCGGGGGCTTATATTCACCCCTCCACTTT. It yields the protein CASSQVGGLYSPLHF.

This clone was detected a few times. The CDR3 DNA reads TGTGCCAGCAGCTTAAATCCCCAGTATCAGCCCCAGCATTTT. This translates into CASSLNPQYQPQHF. The chain is built from TRBV7-2 and TRBJ1-5, with D unresolved. The CDR3 consists of 14 residues. Trimming pared 2 bases from V and 5 bases from J, leaving 10 bases between. Per the germline V gene, CDR1 is SGHTA and CDR2 is FQGNSA.

This sequence joins TRBV27 and TRBJ2-3, with TRBD1 matching over 7 bases. This CDR3 is built from 13 residues. CDR1 is MNHEY, CDR2 SMNVEV, per germline (reference sequence). Trimming cost V 7 bases and J 6 bases; bases outside gene matches: 7. CDR3 region: CASNDRASDTQYF. CDR3 bases: TGTGCCAGCAATGACAGGGCCTCCGATACGCAGTATTTT.